This T cell receptor beta chain was identified in a study of shared clonotypes between healthy human individuals. 300 ng DNA, about 30,000 T cell genomes, went into unsorted PBMC replicate PCRs. Unsorted PBMC DNA underwent sequencing on ten immunoSEQ deep assay plates. Only in-frame clones appear in the TCRdb table, and some are missing; sequencing was by immunoSEQ multiplex PCR. The table has hundreds of thousands of clones, roughly 80% seen once. Trimming removed 5 bases from V and 7 bases from J; junction bases left unmatched: 7. The CDR3 has 14 amino acids. CDR1 and CDR2 (germline): SGHDT, YYEEEE.

The rearrangement uses TRBV5-6 and TRBJ1-4, with 8 bases aligning to TRBD1. The TCR comes from a woman in her forties in good health. Some clones in this sample may be carry-over from other donors' samples. The specimen sequenced was PBMCs. The CDR3 coding sequence is TGTGCCAGCAGGGAACAGGGGGAGAGTGAAAAACTGTTTTTT. Its protein product is CASREQGESEKLFF.